The 19 T cell receptor beta chains in this list originate from one sample, sequenced in a study of human T cells and chemical hapten exposure listed by TCRdb under 2021. The meaning of the sample's time point label: patch test 1, 2 weeks after DPC sensitization. The treatment or condition label here, explained by the study, means: therapeutic diphenylcyclopropenone sensitization with weekly scalp DPC. The method was RACE. This sample was sequenced with a NextSeq 500. TCRdb cleaned the public reads at Q25 with fastp, built clones with MiXCR and kept in-frame beta chains. Entries that share a CDR3 protein sequence are merged under the most common genes and DNA. The sample table shows more than 150,000 distinct CDR3 sequences, and roughly 14% are seen once. Of the sample, about 1.7% falls within the top ten clones. Material: whole blood, obtained in connection with sensitization to the hapten diphenylcyclopropenone (DPC). The receptor set was obtained from a woman younger than 45 with alopecia areata. Some clones in this sample may be carry-over from other donors' samples.

The V gene is TRBV7-9, the J gene TRBJ1-5; TRBD1 aligns across 8 bases. V trimming: 1 base; J trimming: 2 bases; junction bases outside the gene matches: 7. CDR3 size: 17 residues. Germline CDR1 is SEHNR and CDR2 is FQNEAQ (reference sequence). CDR3 nucleotide sequence: TGTGCCAGCAGCTTAGGGACAGGGACCGGCGGCAATCAGCCCCAGCATTTT. Amino acid sequence: CASSLGTGTGGNQPQHF.

This clonotype was recorded a few times. The chain couples TRBV13 to TRBJ1-6; 9 bases map to TRBD1. The V gene's germline CDR1 is PRHDT and CDR2 FYEKMQ (reference sequence). CDR3 size: 16 residues. The J segment lost 9 bases and the V segment lost 5 bases, leaving 11 bases of the junction unmatched. CDR3 in amino acids: CASSHGDGTGFSPLHF. The CDR3 DNA follows: TGTGCCAGCAGCCACGGGGACGGGACAGGGTTTTCACCCCTCCACTTT.

This clonotype was seen more than once but under ten times. This sequence joins TRBV5-4 and TRBJ1-2; 9 nucleotides line up with TRBD1. This CDR3 has 14 residues. V gave up 3 bases and J gave up 4 bases; unmatched junction bases: 4. Looked up from germline, CDR1 is SGHNT and CDR2 is YYREEE (reference sequence). CDR3 protein: CASSSGQGPYGYTF. Here the CDR3 DNA reads TGTGCCAGCAGCTCGGGACAGGGCCCCTATGGCTACACCTTC. Drawing the rest from reference TRBV5-4 and TRBJ1-2, the complete variable domain is ETGVTQSPTHLIKTRGQQVTLRCSSQSGHNTVSWYQQALGQGPQFIFQYYREEENGRGNFPPRFSGLQFPNYSSELNVNALELDDSALYLCASSSGQGPYGYTFGSGTRLTVV.

The chain links TRBV3-1 to TRBJ1-3, with 12 bases lining up with TRBD1. The CDR3 totals 15 residues. Germline CDR1 is LGHDT and CDR2 is YNNKEL (reference sequence). Losses at the gene ends were 3 bases for V and 4 bases for J; bases not matched to a gene: 1. The CDR3 DNA follows: TGTGCCAGCAGCCATGGGACAGGGGGCGGAAACACCATATATTTT. The encoded protein is CASSHGTGGGNTIYF.

The V and J genes are TRBV19 and TRBJ1-5; perhaps TRBD1 as D (5 bases). V lost 3 bases and J lost 1, with 10 bases in between. Per germline, CDR1 LNHDA and CDR2 SQIVND (reference sequence). The CDR3 extends over 15 amino acids. For the CDR3, the DNA is TGTGCCAGTAGTATTTGGGGCCACAGCAATCAGCCCCAGCATTTT. Its protein product is CASSIWGHSNQPQHF.

The rearrangement uses TRBV5-1 and TRBJ2-3, with 12 bases identical to TRBD2. Germline V gene sequence: CDR1 SGHRS, CDR2 YFSETQ. The CDR3 is 16 amino acids. V was pared by 4 bases and J by 4 bases, with 7 bases of the junction left unmatched. The CDR3 sequence: CASSVSSGGAADTQYF. The CDR3 DNA is TGCGCCAGCAGCGTTTCTAGCGGGGGGGCAGCAGATACGCAGTATTTT.

The rearrangement joins TRBV10-2 to TRBJ2-1; D gene unclear. Trimming pared 3 bases from V and 5 bases from J, leaving 17 bases between. The CDR3 contains 16 residues. CDR1 and CDR2 from the germline V gene are WSHSY and SAAADI. CDR3 coding DNA: TGCGCCAGCAGTGATATGGGCGGACCAACGAACAATGAGCAGTTCTTC. Residues: CASSDMGGPTNNEQFF.

There are many counts of this clonotype. The J gene is TRBJ2-7, the V gene TRBV29-1, with D perhaps TRBD1 or TRBD2 (5 bases each). V dropped 6 bases and J dropped 4 bases, with 13 bases sitting between them. The CDR3 sequence is 12 residues long. Germline CDR1 reads SQVTM; CDR2 reads ANQGSEA. CDR3 nucleotide sequence: TGCAGCGTGGGGGACGGGTATTACGAGCAGTACTTC. It yields the protein CSVGDGYYEQYF.

The chain uses TRBV5-4 and TRBJ2-5; 8 bases are a match to TRBD2. J lost 1 base, V lost 5 bases, and 7 bases had no gene match. CDR1 and CDR2 from the germline V gene are SGHNT and YYREEE (reference sequence). The CDR3 is 15 amino acids. DNA of the CDR3: TGTGCCAGCAGACCCAGTCGGGGGGGCCAAGAGACCCAGTACTTC. Its protein product is CASRPSRGGQETQYF.

In this sample, this clonotype is medium-sized. The rearrangement links TRBV20-1 to TRBJ1-2; D unresolved. The length of the CDR3 is 16 residues. Germline V gene data show CDR1 as DFQATT and CDR2 as SNEGSKA (reference sequence). Trimming left V 0 bases short and J 0 bases short, with 14 bases between. The CDR3, as DNA: TGCAGTGCTAGAGATAGTCACAGTGCGACTAACTATGGCTACACCTTC. Residues: CSARDSHSATNYGYTF.

The J gene is TRBJ2-7, the V gene TRBV10-3, with 13 bases aligning to TRBD2. The CDR3 extends over 15 amino acids. The germline V gene has CDR1 ENHRY and CDR2 SYGVKD. J lost 5 bases, V lost 3 bases, and 4 bases had no gene match. The CDR3 coding sequence is TGTGCCATCAGTGAAGGGACTAGCGGGACTCACGAGCAGTACTTC. It encodes CAISEGTSGTHEQYF.

Only a few counts were recorded for this clonotype. The CDR3 here is CASSLVDRARGEQFF. Here the CDR3 DNA reads TGTGCCAGCAGCTTAGTTGATCGAGCACGGGGTGAGCAGTTCTTC. The chain combines TRBV7-6 with TRBJ2-1; the D gene is possibly TRBD2 (5 bases). The CDR3 has 15 amino acids. Germline values: CDR1 SGHVS, CDR2 FNYEAQ. V lost 1 base and J 9 bases, leaving 16 bases between the germline ends.

A remark on this clonotype: No conserved phenylalanine or tryptophan ends this CDR3, so it is likely a read error. This chain links TRBV4-3 with TRBJ2-5, with D perhaps matching TRBD2 (5 bases). The CDR3 has 15 amino acids. Trimming stripped 0 bases from V and 1 base from J, with 9 bases between. Germline V gene lookup returns CDR1 LGHNA and CDR2 YSLEER. CDR3 in DNA: TGCGCCAGCAGCCAAGATTTGCGGGCCCAAGAGACCCAGTACCTC. Its translation: CASSQDLRAQETQYL.

This chain joins TRBV6-6 and TRBJ2-7; 10 positions match TRBD2. This CDR3 contains 14 residues. With V trimmed by 5 bases and J by 4 bases, 5 bases remained unmatched. Germline assignment: CDR1 MNHNY and CDR2 SVGAGI (reference sequence). CDR3 sequence (DNA): TGTGCCAGCAGTCCTAGCGGGAGTATGTACGAGCAGTACTTC. As protein: CASSPSGSMYEQYF.

Ten or more counts support this clonotype. This rearrangement joins TRBV18 to TRBJ1-1; unclear D gene. Germline CDR1 is KGHSH and CDR2 is LQKENI. The CDR3 length is 13 residues. V lost 4 bases, J lost 11 bases, and 17 bases lay in between. The CDR3 DNA reads TGTGCCAGCTCACGAAAGGACGAGACGGGGGCTTTCTTT. It yields the protein CASSRKDETGAFF.

This clonotype occurred a few times. The gene calls are TRBV20-1 and TRBJ1-5; D is perhaps TRBD1 (6 bases). CDR3 length: 14 amino acids. V was pared by 3 bases and J by 2 bases, with 11 bases between. Germline V lookup: CDR1 DFQATT, CDR2 SNEGSKA (reference sequence). CDR3 nucleotides: TGCAGTGCTAGTGGGGGGGCCGGCAATCAGCCCCAGCATTTT. Its protein product is CSASGGAGNQPQHF.

J is TRBJ1-1 and V is TRBV6-5; D perhaps matches TRBD1 (6 bases). Germline assignment: CDR1 MNHEY and CDR2 SVGAGI. The CDR3 has 15 residues. Deletions cut 0 bases from V and 5 bases from J, with 13 bases between. The CDR3 loop reads CASSYSAGVGTEAFF. CDR3 nucleotide sequence: TGTGCCAGCAGTTACTCGGCAGGGGTGGGGACTGAAGCTTTCTTT.

This clonotype was detected a few times. The CDR3 sequence is CSVEGGAHEQYF. CDR3 coding DNA: TGCAGCGTTGAAGGAGGGGCCCACGAGCAGTACTTC. The chain is built from TRBV29-1 and TRBJ2-7; either TRBD1 or TRBD2 may supply D (5 bases each). The CDR3 sequence is 12 residues long. Germline CDR1 and CDR2: SQVTM and ANQGSEA. V lost 1 base to trimming and J lost 5 bases, with 9 bases between them.

The CDR3: CASSLAGAGSSTDTQYF. CDR3 in DNA: TGTGCCAGCAGCTTAGCCGGGGCGGGGAGCAGCACAGATACGCAGTATTTT. This chain uses TRBV7-2 with TRBJ2-3; D is possibly TRBD2 (6 bases). CDR1 is SGHTA and CDR2 is FQGNSA in the germline V gene. This CDR3 is 17 amino acids long. The ends were cut back, 0 bases at V and 0 bases at J, with 13 bases in the middle.